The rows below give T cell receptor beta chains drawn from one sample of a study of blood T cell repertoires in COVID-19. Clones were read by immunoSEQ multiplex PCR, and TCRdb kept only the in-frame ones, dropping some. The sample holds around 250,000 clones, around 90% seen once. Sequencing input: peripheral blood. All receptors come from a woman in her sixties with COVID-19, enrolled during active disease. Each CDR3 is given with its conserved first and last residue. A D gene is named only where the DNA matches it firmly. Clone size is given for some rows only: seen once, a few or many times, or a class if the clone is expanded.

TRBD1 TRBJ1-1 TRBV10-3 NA CAITVDRDTEAFF TGTGCCATCACGGTTGACAGGGACACTGAAGCTTTCTTT
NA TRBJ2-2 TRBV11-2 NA CASSQTGQNTGELFF TGTGCCAGCAGCCAAACGGGACAGAACACCGGGGAGCTGTTTTTT
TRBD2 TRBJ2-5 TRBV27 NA CASSSGLGRSETQYF TGTGCCAGCAGTTCAGGACTAGGGAGGTCGGAGACCCAGTACTTC
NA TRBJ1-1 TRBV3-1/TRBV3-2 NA CAAGRARGTEAFF TGTGCCGCGGGGAGGGCTAGGGGCACTGAAGCTTTCTTT
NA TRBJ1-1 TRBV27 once CASSLYLGTEAFF TGTGCCAGCAGTTTATACCTCGGCACTGAAGCTTTCTTT
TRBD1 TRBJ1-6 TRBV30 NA CAWKLQGSPLHF TGTGCCTGGAAGCTACAGGGGTCACCCCTCCACTTT
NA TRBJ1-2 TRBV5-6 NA CASSLVSGTYGYTF TGTGCCAGCAGCTTGGTATCAGGAACCTATGGCTACACCTTC
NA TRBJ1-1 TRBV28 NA CASSPLFATGRGNTEAFF TGTGCCAGCAGTCCCTTGTTCGCGACAGGTCGAGGGAACACTGAAGCTTTCTTT
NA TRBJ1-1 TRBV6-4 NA CASSPNGVNTEAFF TGTGCCAGCTCTCCGAATGGAGTGAACACTGAAGCTTTCTTT
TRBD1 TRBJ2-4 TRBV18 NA CASSTGTGSVMNIQYF TGTGCCAGCTCAACAGGGACAGGGTCGGTGATGAACATTCAGTACTTC
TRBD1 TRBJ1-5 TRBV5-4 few CASSLGDRGPAYSNQPQHF TGTGCCAGCAGCTTGGGGGACAGGGGACCCGCATATAGCAATCAGCCCCAGCATTTT
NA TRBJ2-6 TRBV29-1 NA CSATTGAPSSGANVLTF TGCAGCGCCACGACAGGTGCTCCCTCCTCTGGGGCCAACGTCCTGACTTTC
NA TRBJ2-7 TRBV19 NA CASSYAGPGYEQYF TGTGCCAGTAGTTATGCGGGGCCGGGTTACGAGCAGTACTTC
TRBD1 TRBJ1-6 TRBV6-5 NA CASSRTGLNSPLHF TGTGCCAGCAGTCGGACAGGGCTTAATTCACCCCTCCACTTT
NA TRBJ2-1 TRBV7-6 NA CASSPAREGNEQFF TGTGCCAGCAGCCCGGCCCGGGAAGGCAATGAGCAGTTCTTC
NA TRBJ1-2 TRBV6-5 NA CASSYNRGKGYTF TGTGCCAGCAGTTACAATAGAGGGAAGGGCTACACCTTC
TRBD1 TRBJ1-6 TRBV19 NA CASSLLGGQGINSPLHF TGTGCCAGTAGTCTCCTAGGGGGACAGGGGATTAATTCACCCCTCCACTTT
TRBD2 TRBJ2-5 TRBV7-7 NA CASSLGLAGDIRETQYF TGTGCTAGCAGCTTGGGACTAGCGGGGGACATACGAGAGACCCAGTACTTC
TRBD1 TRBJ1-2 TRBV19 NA CATRLQGVYGYTF TGTGCCACCCGTCTACAGGGGGTATATGGCTACACCTTC
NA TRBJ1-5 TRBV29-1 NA CSVGGGVNQPQHF TGCAGCGTGGGGGGAGGGGTGAATCAGCCCCAGCATTTT
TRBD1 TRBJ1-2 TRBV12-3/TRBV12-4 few CAIRTGTYGYTF TGTGCCATCCGGACAGGGACCTATGGCTACACCTTC
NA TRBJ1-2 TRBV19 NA CASSTQGSNYGYTF TGTGCCAGTAGTACACAGGGATCTAACTATGGCTACACCTTC
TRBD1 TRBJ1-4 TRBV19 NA CASSPSGGHPGGFFLLFF TGTGCCAGTAGTCCGTCGGGGGGGCATCCAGGGGGTTTTTTTCTTCTGTTTTTT
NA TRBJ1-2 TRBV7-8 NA CASSWTRDNYGYTF TGTGCCAGCAGCTGGACCCGGGACAATTATGGCTACACCTTC
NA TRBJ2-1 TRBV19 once CASSIRASRGHNEQFF TGTGCCAGTAGTATTAGGGCTTCTAGGGGCCACAATGAGCAGTTCTTC
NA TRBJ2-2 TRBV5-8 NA CASEQPNTGELFF TGTGCCAGCGAACAGCCGAACACCGGGGAGCTGTTTTTT
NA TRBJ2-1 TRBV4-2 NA CASSQASARDNEQFF TGTGCCAGCAGCCAAGCATCGGCCAGGGACAATGAGCAGTTCTTC
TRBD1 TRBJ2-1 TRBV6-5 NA CASRQTQGVKGEQFF TGTGCCAGCAGACAGACGCAGGGGGTTAAGGGTGAGCAGTTCTTC
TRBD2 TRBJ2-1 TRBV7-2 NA CASSLNAGGDNEQFF TGTGCCAGCAGCTTAAACGCGGGGGGAGACAATGAGCAGTTCTTC
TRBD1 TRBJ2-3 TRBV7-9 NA CASSLIPGGRPDTQYF TGTGCCAGCAGCTTAATCCCAGGGGGTCGTCCAGATACGCAGTATTTT
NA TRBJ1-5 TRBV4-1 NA CASSQAQGYQPQHF TGCGCCAGCAGCCAAGCCCAGGGTTATCAGCCCCAGCATTTT
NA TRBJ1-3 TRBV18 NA CASSPWGESSGNTIYF TGTGCCAGCTCACCGTGGGGAGAGAGCTCTGGAAACACCATATATTTT
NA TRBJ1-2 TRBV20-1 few CSASTRDYGYTF TGCAGTGCTAGTACCAGGGACTATGGCTACACCTTC
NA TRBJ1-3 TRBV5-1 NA CASSLGGSSGNTIYF TGCGCCAGCAGCTTGGGCGGGTCCTCTGGAAACACCATATATTTT
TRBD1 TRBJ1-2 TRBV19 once CASSGQGANYGYTF TGTGCCAGTAGTGGACAGGGGGCTAACTATGGCTACACCTTC
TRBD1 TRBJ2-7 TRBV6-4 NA CASNGQGYEQYF TGTGCCAGCAACGGACAGGGGTACGAGCAGTACTTC
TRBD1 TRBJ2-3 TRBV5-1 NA CASSLASGGRDTQYF TGCGCCAGCAGCTTGGCGTCAGGGGGCAGAGATACGCAGTATTTT
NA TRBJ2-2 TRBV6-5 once CASRSDRPNTGELFF TGTGCCAGCAGGTCCGACAGGCCCAACACCGGGGAGCTGTTTTTT
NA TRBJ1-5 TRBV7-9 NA CASSLSNWQPQHF TGTGCCAGCAGCCTTTCAAACTGGCAGCCCCAGCATTTT
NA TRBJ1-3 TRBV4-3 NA CASSQEQGNTIYF TGCGCCAGCAGCCAGGAACAGGGAAACACCATATATTTT
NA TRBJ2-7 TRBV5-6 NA CASSLGPGEQYF TGTGCCAGCAGCTTGGGCCCGGGAGAGCAGTACTTC
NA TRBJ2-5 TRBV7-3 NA CASSSQGTRETQYF TGTGCCAGCAGTTCTCAAGGGACAAGAGAGACCCAGTACTTC
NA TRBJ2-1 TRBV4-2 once CASSRSRYEQFF TGTGCCAGCAGCAGATCTAGGTATGAGCAGTTCTTC
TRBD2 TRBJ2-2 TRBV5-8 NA CASSWGGLNTGELFF TGTGCCAGCAGCTGGGGAGGGTTGAACACCGGGGAGCTGTTTTTT
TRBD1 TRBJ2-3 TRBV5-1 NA CASSLGPTGGGSDTQYF TGCGCCAGCAGCTTGGGCCCTACAGGGGGTGGCTCAGATACGCAGTATTTT
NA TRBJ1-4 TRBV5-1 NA CASSLAGVGENEKLFF TGCGCCAGCAGCTTGGCCGGGGTGGGCGAGAACGAAAAACTGTTTTTT
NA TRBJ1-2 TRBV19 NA CASSKRSEGKANYGYTF TGTGCCAGTAGTAAACGGAGCGAAGGAAAGGCTAACTATGGCTACACCTTC
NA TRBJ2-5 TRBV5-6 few CASSLTGMETQYF TGTGCCAGCAGCTTGACGGGTATGGAGACCCAGTACTTC
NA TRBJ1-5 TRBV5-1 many CASSADSLNQPQHF TGCGCCAGCAGCGCGGACAGTTTAAATCAGCCCCAGCATTTT